This section outlines one TCR beta chain sequence together with its context. This sample stems from a study of blood T cell repertoires in COVID-19. Overall study: Donors in the United States, Italy and Spain gave samples during acute or convalescent COVID-19.

The V gene end was trimmed by 8 bases and the J gene end by 5 bases; junction bases not matched to a gene: 9. The CDR3 length is 14 residues. CDR1 is SGHTA and CDR2 is FQGNSA in the germline V gene. Sequenced by immunoSEQ multiplex PCR; TCRdb stores in-frame clones only, minus some. The profile shows about 310,000 clones, around 87% of them singletons. The receptor comes from a woman in her 50s who had recovered from COVID-19. Material for sequencing was peripheral blood. The V and J genes are TRBV7-2 and TRBJ2-3, with TRBD2 matching over 8 bases. The CDR3 DNA sequence: TGTGCCAGCTCGCCGGGGGGGCGGGTAGATACGCAGTATTTT. Protein sequence: CASSPGGRVDTQYF.